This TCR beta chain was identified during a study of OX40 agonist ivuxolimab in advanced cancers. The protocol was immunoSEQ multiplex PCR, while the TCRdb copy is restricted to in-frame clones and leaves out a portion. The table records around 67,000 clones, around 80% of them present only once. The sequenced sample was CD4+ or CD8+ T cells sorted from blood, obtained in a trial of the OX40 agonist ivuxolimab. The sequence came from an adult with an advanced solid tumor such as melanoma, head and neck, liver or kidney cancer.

CDR3 region: CASSKWDSGEAFF. For the CDR3, the DNA is TGTGCCAGTAGTAAATGGGACAGCGGTGAAGCTTTCTTT. The J gene is TRBJ1-1, the V gene TRBV19; the match to TRBD1 covers 7 bases. The V gene end was trimmed by 4 bases and the J gene end by 7 bases; junction bases not matched to a gene: 6. Germline V gives CDR1 LNHDA, CDR2 SQIVND (reference sequence). The CDR3 contains 13 residues.